Each of the 6 T cell receptor beta chains below was sequenced from the same sample in a study of beta chain features in type 1 diabetes. Study results and caveats: Across all four CD4+ subsets, people with type 1 diabetes showed modestly shorter TCRB CDR3s.

Their antigens remain unidentified. Expressed TCRB transcripts were sequenced because the isolated RNA had all been reverse transcribed beforehand. Libraries were prepared by immunoSEQ multiplex PCR; TCRdb keeps only in-frame clonotypes and omits some of them. The sample lists 630,000 or so clones; 11% to 15% were seen once. Material for sequencing was naive CD4+ T cells from blood. The receptors derive from a man younger than 30 with type 1 diabetes.

The gene calls are TRBV28 and TRBJ1-2; unclear D gene. The CDR3 contains 16 residues. The V end lost 5 bases, the J end lost 7 bases, and 23 bases lay between the germline ends. The V gene's germline CDR1 is MDHEN and CDR2 SYDVKM. The CDR3 is CASSTSHEGISRGYTF. The CDR3 region has the DNA TGTGCCAGCAGTACCAGCCACGAGGGAATTTCGCGTGGCTACACCTTC.

Of note for this clone: The sample holds other DNA sequences that translate to the same CDR3. The chain employs TRBV7-9 and TRBJ2-3; D is unclear. The CDR3 sequence is 13 residues long. Trimming took off 3 bases at V and 3 bases at J, with 7 bases between the two ends. Germline CDR1 is SEHNR and CDR2 is FQNEAQ (reference sequence). CDR3 in amino acids: CASSFTATDTQYF. The CDR3 DNA follows: TGTGCCAGCAGCTTCACAGCTACAGATACGCAGTATTTT.

The rearrangement joins TRBV5-6 to TRBJ1-1; D uncertain. The CDR3 spans 13 residues. Germline values: CDR1 SGHDT, CDR2 YYEEEE. V dropped 6 bases and J dropped 4 bases, with 13 bases sitting between them. The CDR3 nucleotides read TGTGCCAGCACCCCCAATGGGGTCACTGAAGCTTTCTTT. Protein product: CASTPNGVTEAFF.

The sample holds a few counts of this clone. The chain is built from TRBV14 and TRBJ2-3; 8 nucleotides align to TRBD1. The CDR3 is 14 residues long. The junction had 3 bases not matched to a gene; V was cut back by 4 bases and J by 3 bases. Germline values: CDR1 SGHDN, CDR2 FVKESK. CDR3 sequence (DNA): TGTGCCAGCAGCCCGCGACAGGGGACAGATACGCAGTATTTT. Protein product: CASSPRQGTDTQYF.

V usage is TRBV29-1 and J usage is TRBJ1-2; D is unresolved. Looked up from germline, CDR1 is SQVTM and CDR2 is ANQGSEA. The CDR3 covers 14 residues. The V end was cut by 3 bases, the J end by 1 base, with 12 bases between. CDR3 sequence reads: CSVDPRRINYGYTF. The CDR3 coding sequence is TGCAGCGTTGACCCCCGTCGAATTAACTATGGCTACACCTTC.

This clone was recorded a few times. The V gene is TRBV27, the J gene TRBJ2-1; tentative D call: TRBD1 (5 bases). The CDR3 is 17 amino acids. Germline V lookup: CDR1 MNHEY, CDR2 SMNVEV (reference sequence). Trimming stripped 5 bases from V and 0 bases from J, with 17 bases between. The DNA of the CDR3 is TGTGCCAGCAGTCCGAGATGGAACAGGCACTCCTACAATGAGCAGTTCTTC. This encodes CASSPRWNRHSYNEQFF.